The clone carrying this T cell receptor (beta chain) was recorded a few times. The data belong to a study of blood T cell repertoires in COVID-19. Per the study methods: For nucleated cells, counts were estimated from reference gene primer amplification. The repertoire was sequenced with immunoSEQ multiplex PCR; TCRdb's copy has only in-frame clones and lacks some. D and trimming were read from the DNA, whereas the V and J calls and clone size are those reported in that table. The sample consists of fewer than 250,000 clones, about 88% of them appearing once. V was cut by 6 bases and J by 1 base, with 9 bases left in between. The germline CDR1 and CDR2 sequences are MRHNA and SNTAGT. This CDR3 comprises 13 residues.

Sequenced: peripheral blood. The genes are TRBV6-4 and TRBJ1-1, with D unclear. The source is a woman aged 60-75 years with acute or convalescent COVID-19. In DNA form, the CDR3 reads TGTGCCAGCAGCCTAACGGGGAACACTGAAGCTTTCTTT. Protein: CASSLTGNTEAFF.